The 14 T cell receptor beta chains below come from one sample, sequenced in a study of spatial heterogeneity in lung cancer. A single record per CDR3 protein comes from TCRdb applying MiXCR to the 5' RACE reads. The sample records more than 9,000 distinct CDR3 sequences, approximately 6.2% being singletons. Time point: sample taken at primary tumor resection. Tumor, nontumor lung or frozen PBMC supplied whole RNA, sequenced without sorting. Here the sequenced sample was normal lung tissue next to the tumor, taken at surgery. The receptors were gathered from a male donor with early-stage non-small cell lung cancer.

This clonotype was observed many times. V is TRBV6-2 or TRBV6-3 and J is TRBJ1-1; 9 bases fit TRBD1. With 6 bases clipped from V and 0 bases from J, the junction kept 8 bases outside the gene matches. The CDR3 runs 16 residues. CDR1 MNHEY and CDR2 SVGEGT come from the germline V gene. In nucleotides, the CDR3 is TGTGCCAGCAGCCGGGACAGGGACCCTCTGAACACTGAAGCTTTCTTT. It is translated as CASSRDRDPLNTEAFF.

By its share, this clonotype is medium-sized (0.01 to 0.1%). This chain connects TRBV6-5 to TRBJ1-5; the D is unclear. This CDR3 spans 13 amino acids. Trimming cost V 2 bases and J 5 bases, with 7 bases left between them. Germline V gene data show CDR1 as MNHEY and CDR2 as SVGAGI. In DNA, the CDR3 is TGTGCCAGCAGTTACCGGTCCTATCAGCCCCAGCATTTT. Protein product: CASSYRSYQPQHF.

This clonotype showed up many times. The CDR3 here is CSAIPISGISSYEQYF. The CDR3 nucleotides are TGCAGTGCCATCCCCATTTCGGGTATTAGCTCCTACGAGCAGTACTTC. J is TRBJ2-7 and V is TRBV20-1, with D hard to call. V was cut by 6 bases and J by 0 bases, with 21 bases left in between. Germline V gene lookup returns CDR1 DFQATT and CDR2 SNEGSKA (reference sequence). The CDR3 is made up of 16 amino acids.

This clonotype was recorded many times. This chain joins TRBV6-2 or TRBV6-3 and TRBJ1-2, with D hard to call. This CDR3 region has 13 residues. Germline CDR1 and CDR2: MNHEY and SVGEGT. With 2 bases removed from V and 4 bases from J, the gap between germline ends came to 8 bases. The DNA of the CDR3 is TGTGCCAGCAGTTACATCAATGGCTATGGCTACACCTTC. Residues: CASSYINGYGYTF.

By share, this clonotype counts as medium-sized (0.01 to 0.1%). For the CDR3, the DNA is TGTGCCACCAGTGATTCAGGACAGCTAAACTATGGCTACACCTTC. The encoded protein is CATSDSGQLNYGYTF. The rearrangement uses TRBV24-1 and TRBJ1-2; possibly TRBD1 for D (6 bases). V lost 2 bases and J 2 bases, leaving 11 bases between the germline ends. From germline, CDR1 is KGHDR and CDR2 SFDVKD. The CDR3 runs 15 residues.

This clonotype was seen ten or more times. The rearrangement links TRBV7-8 to TRBJ2-2, with no clear D. The CDR3 length is 15 residues. Trimming cost V 6 bases and J 2 bases, with 13 bases left between them. CDR1 and CDR2 (germline): SGHVS, FQNEAQ. CDR3 sequence (DNA): TGTGCCAGCAGGGACGGTTTGGCCAACACCGGGGAGCTGTTTTTT. Residues: CASRDGLANTGELFF.

This clonotype was seen repeatedly, ten times or more. J is TRBJ1-1 and V is TRBV12-3 or TRBV12-4; unclear D gene. The V and J ends lost 7 bases and 3 bases respectively, with 12 bases between them. The CDR3 is 13 amino acids. CDR3 loop: CASKPTEDTEAFF. Here the CDR3 DNA reads TGTGCCAGCAAACCCACGGAGGACACTGAAGCTTTCTTT.

In its sample, this clonotype ranks as medium-sized. The chain employs TRBV5-1 and TRBJ1-1; D unresolved. Trimming stripped 0 bases from V and 6 bases from J, with 15 bases between. CDR3 length: 15 residues. The V gene's germline CDR1 is SGHRS and CDR2 YFSETQ. The CDR3 protein is CASSLGDSGRAEAFF. CDR3 DNA sequence: TGCGCCAGCAGCTTGGGAGATTCGGGGAGGGCTGAAGCTTTCTTT.

The table lists this clonotype with many counts. This rearrangement joins TRBV7-2 to TRBJ2-7; 10 bases fit TRBD2. Germline V gives CDR1 SGHTA, CDR2 FQGNSA. The CDR3 covers 19 residues. V lost 1 base, J lost 2 bases, and 14 bases stayed unmatched. This chain's CDR3 is CASSLGGGSGRGRTYEQYF. The CDR3 DNA reads TGTGCCAGCAGCTTAGGGGGTGGAAGCGGGAGGGGTAGGACCTACGAGCAGTACTTC.

This clonotype showed up many times. The gene calls are TRBV3-1 and TRBJ2-7; D unresolved. V dropped 6 bases and J dropped 5 bases, with 17 bases sitting between them. The V gene's germline CDR1 is LGHDT and CDR2 YNNKEL (reference sequence). This CDR3 spans 14 amino acids. This CDR3 reads CASRPHLGEDEQYF. CDR3 in DNA: TGTGCCAGCAGACCTCACTTGGGCGAGGACGAGCAGTACTTC.

By share, this clonotype counts as medium-sized. The J gene is TRBJ2-7, the V gene TRBV29-1; no firm D call. The CDR3 has 12 residues. Germline-derived CDR1 and CDR2 are SQVTM and ANQGSEA. The V end was cut by 6 bases, the J end by 0 bases, with 9 bases between. CDR3 DNA: TGCAGCGTACGACTGAGCTCCTACGAGCAGTACTTC. Amino acids: CSVRLSSYEQYF.

The V gene is TRBV4-3, the J gene TRBJ2-2; D possibly matches TRBD1 or TRBD2 (6 bases each). CDR1 is LGHNA, CDR2 YSLEER, per germline. This CDR3 contains 18 residues. The germline V and J ends were trimmed by 1 base and 7 bases, with 22 bases remaining between them. The CDR3 loop reads CASSQGPPRTGAGGELFF. The CDR3 nucleotides are TGCGCCAGCAGCCAAGGGCCCCCTAGGACGGGGGCGGGCGGGGAGCTGTTTTTT.

The table lists this clonotype with many counts. The rearrangement links TRBV20-1 to TRBJ2-1; weak D call: TRBD1 (5 bases). Trimming took 6 bases from V and 0 from J, leaving 12 bases between them. This CDR3 region has 14 residues. CDR1 DFQATT and CDR2 SNEGSKA come from the germline V gene (reference sequence). The CDR3 DNA reads TGCAGTGCCAGGGATGCCATCTCCTACAATGAGCAGTTCTTC. Translation gives CSARDAISYNEQFF.

This clonotype has at least ten counts. The rearrangement links TRBV20-1 to TRBJ1-2, with TRBD1 matching over 9 bases. Germline V gene sequence: CDR1 DFQATT, CDR2 SNEGSKA (reference sequence). V shed 0 bases and J 4 bases; nucleotides not matched to a gene: 6. This CDR3 comprises 15 residues. The CDR3 region is CSARDPGQGAYGYTF. For the CDR3, the DNA is TGCAGTGCTAGAGATCCGGGACAGGGAGCCTATGGCTACACCTTC.